The sequence of this T cell receptor beta chain was determined in a study of blood T cell repertoires in COVID-19. Study background: Donors in the United States, Italy and Spain gave samples during acute or convalescent COVID-19. T cells, B-cell-depleted T cells, or PBMCs supplied cDNA or gDNA.

Original analysis: Reference gene primer amplification yielded estimated nucleated cell counts. Clones were sequenced by immunoSEQ multiplex PCR, and TCRdb holds only the in-frame ones, with some missing. That table furnishes V, J and clone size, whereas the DNA furnished D and trimming. The repertoire includes over 60,000 clones, more than 80% of them detected once, and roughly 12% sits in the top ten. Germline loops: CDR1 MRHNA, CDR2 SNTAGT. V lost 6 bases to trimming and J lost 7 bases; unmatched junction nucleotides: 1. The CDR3 length is 11 residues. The origin of this receptor is a human donor in a cohort sampled during active COVID-19. The rearrangement joins TRBV6-4 to TRBJ2-7; 9 nucleotides agree with TRBD1. The sequenced sample was peripheral blood. The CDR3 loop is CASRTGGEQYF. In DNA form, the CDR3 reads TGTGCCAGCAGGACAGGGGGTGAGCAGTACTTC.